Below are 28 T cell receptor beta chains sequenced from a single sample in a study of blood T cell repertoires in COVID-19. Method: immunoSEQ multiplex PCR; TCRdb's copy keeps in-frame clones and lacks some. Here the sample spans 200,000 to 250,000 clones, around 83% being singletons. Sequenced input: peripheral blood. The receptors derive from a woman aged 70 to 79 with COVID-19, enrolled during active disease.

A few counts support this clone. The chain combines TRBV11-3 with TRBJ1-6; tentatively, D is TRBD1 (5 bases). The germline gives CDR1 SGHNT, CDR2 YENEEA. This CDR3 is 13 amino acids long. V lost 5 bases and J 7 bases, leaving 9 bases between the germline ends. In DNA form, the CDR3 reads TGTGCCAGCAGCCATTACAGGAATTCACCCCTCCACTTT. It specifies CASSHYRNSPLHF.

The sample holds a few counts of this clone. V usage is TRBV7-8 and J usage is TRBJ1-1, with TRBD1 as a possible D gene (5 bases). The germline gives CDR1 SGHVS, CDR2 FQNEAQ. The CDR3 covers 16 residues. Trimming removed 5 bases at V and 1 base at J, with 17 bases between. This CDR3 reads CASSPVRAGQNTEAFF. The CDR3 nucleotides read TGTGCCAGCAGCCCAGTGCGGGCGGGGCAGAACACTGAAGCTTTCTTT.

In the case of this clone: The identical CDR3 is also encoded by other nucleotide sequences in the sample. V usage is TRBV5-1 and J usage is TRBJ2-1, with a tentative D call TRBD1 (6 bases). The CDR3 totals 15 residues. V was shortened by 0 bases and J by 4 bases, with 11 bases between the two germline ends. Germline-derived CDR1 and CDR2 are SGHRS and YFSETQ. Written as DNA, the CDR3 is TGCGCCAGCAGCTTGGTTGGGGGCTCATACAATGAGCAGTTCTTC. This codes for CASSLVGGSYNEQFF.

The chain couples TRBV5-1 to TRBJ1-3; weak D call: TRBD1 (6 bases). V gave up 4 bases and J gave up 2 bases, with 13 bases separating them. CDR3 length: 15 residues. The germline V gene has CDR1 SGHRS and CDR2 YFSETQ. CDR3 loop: CASSTTGFTGNTIYF. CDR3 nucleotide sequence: TGCGCCAGCAGCACTACAGGGTTCACTGGAAACACCATATATTTT.

The CDR3: CASRQTSGRVGEQYF. The CDR3 nucleotides read TGTGCCAGCAGACAAACTAGCGGGAGGGTCGGCGAGCAGTACTTC. The chain is built from TRBV28 and TRBJ2-7, with 13 bases matching TRBD2. The CDR3 loop spans 15 amino acids. J gave up 6 bases and V 6 bases, and 8 bases lay outside the gene matches. The germline V gene encodes CDR1 MDHEN and CDR2 SYDVKM.

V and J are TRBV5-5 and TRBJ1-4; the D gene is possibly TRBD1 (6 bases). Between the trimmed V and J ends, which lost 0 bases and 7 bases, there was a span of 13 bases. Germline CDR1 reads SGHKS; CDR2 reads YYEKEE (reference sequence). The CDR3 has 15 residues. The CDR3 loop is CASSLAGDLGEKLFF. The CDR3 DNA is TGTGCCAGCAGCTTGGCAGGGGATTTGGGTGAAAAACTGTTTTTT.

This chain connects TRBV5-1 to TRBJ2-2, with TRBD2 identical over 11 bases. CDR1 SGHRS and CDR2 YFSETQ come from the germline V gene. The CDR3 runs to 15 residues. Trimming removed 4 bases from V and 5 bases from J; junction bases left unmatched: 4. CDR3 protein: CASSPSSGRTGELFF. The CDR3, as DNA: TGCGCCAGCAGCCCATCTAGCGGGAGGACCGGGGAGCTGTTTTTT.

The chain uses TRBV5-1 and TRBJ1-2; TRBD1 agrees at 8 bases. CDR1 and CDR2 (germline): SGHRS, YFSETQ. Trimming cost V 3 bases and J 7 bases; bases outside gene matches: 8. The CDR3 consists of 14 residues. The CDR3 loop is CASSSTPGGSGYTF. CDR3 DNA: TGCGCCAGCAGCTCGACCCCAGGGGGCTCTGGCTACACCTTC.

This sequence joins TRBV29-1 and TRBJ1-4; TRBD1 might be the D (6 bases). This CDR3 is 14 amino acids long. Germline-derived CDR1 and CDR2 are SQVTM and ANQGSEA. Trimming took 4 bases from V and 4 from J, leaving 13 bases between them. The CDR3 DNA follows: TGCAGCGTTGGAACGACAGGCTATAATGAAAAACTGTTTTTT. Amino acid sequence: CSVGTTGYNEKLFF.

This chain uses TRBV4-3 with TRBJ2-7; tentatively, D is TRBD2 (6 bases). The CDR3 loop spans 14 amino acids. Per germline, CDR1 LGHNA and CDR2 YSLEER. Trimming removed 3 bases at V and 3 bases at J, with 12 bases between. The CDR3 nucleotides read TGCGCCAGCAGCCAGCGGCTAGCGCACTACGAGCAGTACTTC. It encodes CASSQRLAHYEQYF.

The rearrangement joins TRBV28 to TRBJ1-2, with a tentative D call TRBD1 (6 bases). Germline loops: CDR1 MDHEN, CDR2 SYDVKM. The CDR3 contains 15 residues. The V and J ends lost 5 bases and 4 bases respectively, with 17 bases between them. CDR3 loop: CASSGRVGGSYGYTF. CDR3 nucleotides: TGTGCCAGCAGTGGCAGGGTTGGGGGCTCCTATGGCTACACCTTC.

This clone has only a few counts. The CDR3 loop reads CASSLYSGTTYEQYF. The DNA for the CDR3 is TGTGCCAGCAGTCTCTATTCCGGGACAACTTACGAGCAGTACTTC. The chain couples TRBV28 to TRBJ2-7; tentative D call: TRBD1 (6 bases). The germline CDR1 and CDR2 sequences are MDHEN and SYDVKM. Trimming left V 5 bases short and J 4 bases short, with 18 bases between. This CDR3 contains 15 residues.

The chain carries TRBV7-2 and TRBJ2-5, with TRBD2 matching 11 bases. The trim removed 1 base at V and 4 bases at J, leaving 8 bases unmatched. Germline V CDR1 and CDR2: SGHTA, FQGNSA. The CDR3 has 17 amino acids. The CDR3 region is CASSLVVSGRARETQYF. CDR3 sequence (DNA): TGTGCCAGCAGCTTAGTCGTTAGCGGGAGGGCTAGAGAGACCCAGTACTTC.

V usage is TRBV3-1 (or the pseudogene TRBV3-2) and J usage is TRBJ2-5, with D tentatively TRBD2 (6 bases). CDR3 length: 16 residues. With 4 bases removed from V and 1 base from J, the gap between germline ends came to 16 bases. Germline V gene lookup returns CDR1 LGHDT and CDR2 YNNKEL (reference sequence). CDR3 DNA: TGTGCCAGCAGCCTCCTGGGTCCTAGCGTCCAAGAGACCCAGTACTTC. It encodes CASSLLGPSVQETQYF.

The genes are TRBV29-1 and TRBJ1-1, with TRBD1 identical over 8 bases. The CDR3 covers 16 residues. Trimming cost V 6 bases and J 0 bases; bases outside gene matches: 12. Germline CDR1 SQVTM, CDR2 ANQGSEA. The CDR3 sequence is CSVHGQGRKMNTEAFF. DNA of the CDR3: TGCAGCGTACATGGACAGGGCCGAAAAATGAACACTGAAGCTTTCTTT.

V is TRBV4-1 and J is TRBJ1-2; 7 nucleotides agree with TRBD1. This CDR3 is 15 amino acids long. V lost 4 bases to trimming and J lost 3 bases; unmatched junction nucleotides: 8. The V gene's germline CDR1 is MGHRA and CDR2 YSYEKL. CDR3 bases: TGCGCCAGCAGCCCCCCAGAGGGGGCCCACTATGGCTACACCTTC. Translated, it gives CASSPPEGAHYGYTF.

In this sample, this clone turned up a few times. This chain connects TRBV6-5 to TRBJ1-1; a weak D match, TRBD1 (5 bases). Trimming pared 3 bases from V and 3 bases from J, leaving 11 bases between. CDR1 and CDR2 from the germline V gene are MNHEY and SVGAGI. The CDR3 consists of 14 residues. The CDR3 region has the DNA TGTGCCAGCAGTTATGGCAGGGTGCACACTGAAGCTTTCTTT. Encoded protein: CASSYGRVHTEAFF.

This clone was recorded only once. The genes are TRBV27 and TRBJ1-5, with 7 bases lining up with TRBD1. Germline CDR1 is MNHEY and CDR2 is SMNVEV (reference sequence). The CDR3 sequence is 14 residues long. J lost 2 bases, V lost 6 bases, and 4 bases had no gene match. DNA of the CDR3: TGTGCCAGCAGACACGACAGGGGCAATCAGCCCCAGCATTTT. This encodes CASRHDRGNQPQHF.

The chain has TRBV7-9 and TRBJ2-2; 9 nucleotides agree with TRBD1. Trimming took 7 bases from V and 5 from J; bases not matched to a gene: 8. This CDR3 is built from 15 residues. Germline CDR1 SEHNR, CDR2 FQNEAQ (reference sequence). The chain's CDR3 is CASILGTGKTGELFF. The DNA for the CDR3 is TGTGCCAGCATCCTCGGGACAGGGAAAACCGGGGAGCTGTTTTTT. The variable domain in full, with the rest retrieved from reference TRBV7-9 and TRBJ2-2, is DTGVSQNPRHKITKRGQNVTFRCDPISEHNRLYWYRQTLGQGPEFLTYFQNEAQLEKSRLLSDRFSAERPKGSFSTLEIQRTEQGDSAMYLCASILGTGKTGELFFGEGSRLTVL.

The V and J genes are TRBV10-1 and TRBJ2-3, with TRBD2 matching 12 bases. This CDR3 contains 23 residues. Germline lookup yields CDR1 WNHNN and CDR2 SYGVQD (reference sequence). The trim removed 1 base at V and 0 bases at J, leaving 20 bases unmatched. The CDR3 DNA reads TGCGCCAGCAGTGAGTGCCCGACCTTCGATTCTAGCGGGAGGGCCACAAGCACAGATACGCAGTATTTT. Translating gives CASSECPTFDSSGRATSTDTQYF.

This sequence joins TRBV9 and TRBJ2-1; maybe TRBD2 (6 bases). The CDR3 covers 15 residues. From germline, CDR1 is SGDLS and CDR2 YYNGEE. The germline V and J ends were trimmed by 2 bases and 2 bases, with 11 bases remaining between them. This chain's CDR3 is CASSVGGSTYNEQFF. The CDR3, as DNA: TGTGCCAGCAGCGTCGGAGGGTCCACCTACAATGAGCAGTTCTTC. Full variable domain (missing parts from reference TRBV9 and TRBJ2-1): DSGVTQTPKHLITATGQRVTLRCSPRSGDLSVYWYQQSLDQGLQFLIQYYNGEERAKGNILERFSAQQFPDLHSELNLSSLELGDSALYFCASSVGGSTYNEQFFGPGTRLTVL.

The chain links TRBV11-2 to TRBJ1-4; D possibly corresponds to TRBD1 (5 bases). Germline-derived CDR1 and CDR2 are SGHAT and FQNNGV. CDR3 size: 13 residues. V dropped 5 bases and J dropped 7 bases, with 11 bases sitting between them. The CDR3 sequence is CASSPSTVEKLFF. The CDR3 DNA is TGTGCCAGCAGCCCCTCGACAGTTGAAAAACTGTTTTTT.

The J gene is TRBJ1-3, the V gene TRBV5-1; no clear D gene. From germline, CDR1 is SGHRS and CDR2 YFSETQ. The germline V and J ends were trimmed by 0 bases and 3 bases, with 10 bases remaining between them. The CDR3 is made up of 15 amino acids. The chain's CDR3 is CASSLGLAGGNTIYF. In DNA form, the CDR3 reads TGCGCCAGCAGCTTGGGTCTGGCTGGTGGAAACACCATATATTTT. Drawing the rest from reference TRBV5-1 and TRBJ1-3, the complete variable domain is KAGVTQTPRYLIKTRGQQVTLSCSPISGHRSVSWYQQTPGQGLQFLFEYFSETQRNKGNFPGRFSGRQFSNSRSEMNVSTLELGDSALYLCASSLGLAGGNTIYFGEGSWLTVV.

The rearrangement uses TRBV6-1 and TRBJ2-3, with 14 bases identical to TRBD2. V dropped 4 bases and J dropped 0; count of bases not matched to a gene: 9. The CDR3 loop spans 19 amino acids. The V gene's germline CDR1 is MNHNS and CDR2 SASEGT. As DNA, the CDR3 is TGTGCCAGCAGTGCTAGGCCCGGGACTAGCGGGGGAAGCACAGATACGCAGTATTTT. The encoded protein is CASSARPGTSGGSTDTQYF.

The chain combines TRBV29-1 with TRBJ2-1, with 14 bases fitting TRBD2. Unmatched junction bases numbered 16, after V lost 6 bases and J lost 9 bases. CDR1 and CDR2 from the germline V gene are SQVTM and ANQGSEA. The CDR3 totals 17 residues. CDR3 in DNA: TGCAGCGTCGTCACCGGGACTAGCGGGAGCGCCCCGGGTGAGCAGTTCTTC. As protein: CSVVTGTSGSAPGEQFF.

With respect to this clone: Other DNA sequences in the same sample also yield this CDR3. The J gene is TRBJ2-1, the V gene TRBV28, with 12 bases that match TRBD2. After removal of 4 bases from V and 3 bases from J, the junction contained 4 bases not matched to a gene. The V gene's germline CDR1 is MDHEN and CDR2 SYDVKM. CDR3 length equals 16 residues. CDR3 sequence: CASSSPGLAGYNEQFF. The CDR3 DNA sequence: TGTGCCAGCAGTTCTCCGGGACTAGCGGGCTACAATGAGCAGTTCTTC.

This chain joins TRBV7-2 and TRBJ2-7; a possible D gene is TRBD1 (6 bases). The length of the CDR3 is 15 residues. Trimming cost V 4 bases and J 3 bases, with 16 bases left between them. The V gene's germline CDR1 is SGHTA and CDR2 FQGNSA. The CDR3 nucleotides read TGTGCCAGCAGCTCAACAGGGTCTTTTAGCTACGAGCAGTACTTC. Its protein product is CASSSTGSFSYEQYF.

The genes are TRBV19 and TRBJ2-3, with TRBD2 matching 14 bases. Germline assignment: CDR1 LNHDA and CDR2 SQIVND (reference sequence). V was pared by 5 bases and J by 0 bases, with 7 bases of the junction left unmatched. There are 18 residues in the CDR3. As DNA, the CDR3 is TGTGCCAGTAGTTCGGGACTAGCGGGAGCCAGGAGCACAGATACGCAGTATTTT. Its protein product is CASSSGLAGARSTDTQYF.